The 11 T cell receptor beta chains below come from one sample, sequenced in a study of monozygotic twins with cystic fibrosis. Data came from immunoSEQ multiplex PCR; TCRdb stores just in-frame clones and leaves some out. Seen here are approximately 21,000 clones, about 86% observed once, and the top ten hold around 1.2%. The sequenced material came from blood. These receptors were collected from a woman aged 30 to 39 with cystic fibrosis.

This chain links TRBV18 with TRBJ1-1, with D hard to call. V lost 3 bases, J lost 3 bases, and 14 bases lay in between. The CDR3 has 15 residues. Germline CDR1 is KGHSH and CDR2 is LQKENI. The CDR3 bases are TGTGCCAGCTCACCCCGTCCCCCGGGCTACACTGAAGCTTTCTTT. Protein: CASSPRPPGYTEAFF.

The chain recombines TRBV7-6 with TRBJ1-2; D remains ambiguous. The CDR3 has 13 residues. With 2 bases removed from V and 7 bases from J, the gap between germline ends came to 11 bases. Germline CDR1 SGHVS, CDR2 FNYEAQ. DNA for the CDR3: TGTGCCAGCAGCTTAAACAGTAAGGGTGGCTACACCTTC. It codes for CASSLNSKGGYTF.

This chain uses TRBV4-1 with TRBJ2-1; TRBD2 might be the D (6 bases). V was clipped by 3 bases and J by 7 bases, with 13 bases between them. CDR1 is MGHRA and CDR2 is YSYEKL in the germline V gene. This CDR3 spans 14 amino acids. CDR3 nucleotide sequence: TGCGCCAGCAGCCAGGCTCTAGCGAGGAATGAGCAGTTCTTC. Its protein product is CASSQALARNEQFF.

The V and J genes are TRBV4-1 and TRBJ1-2; D gene unclear. V was cut by 0 bases and J by 2 bases, with 10 bases left in between. From germline, CDR1 is MGHRA and CDR2 YSYEKL. The CDR3 loop spans 15 amino acids. The CDR3 protein is CASSQDVTSNYGYTF. CDR3 nucleotide sequence: TGCGCCAGCAGCCAAGATGTTACATCAAACTATGGCTACACCTTC.

The chain joins TRBV7-9 to TRBJ2-3, with a tentative D call TRBD2 (7 bases). This CDR3 is built from 16 residues. Trimming took 2 bases from V and 3 from J, leaving 15 bases between them. Germline CDR1 SEHNR, CDR2 FQNEAQ (reference sequence). The CDR3 sequence: CASSLLPGGRTDTQYF. In DNA form, the CDR3 reads TGTGCCAGCAGCTTACTCCCCGGGGGGCGAACAGATACGCAGTATTTT.

CDR3 loop: CASSWGQVNTGELFF. The CDR3 bases are TGTGCCAGCAGTTGGGGACAGGTTAACACCGGGGAGCTGTTTTTT. This chain links TRBV27 with TRBJ2-2; the match to TRBD1 covers 8 bases. V shed 4 bases, J shed 2 bases, and the junction held 3 bases outside the gene matches. This CDR3 spans 15 amino acids. Germline CDR1 reads MNHEY; CDR2 reads SMNVEV (reference sequence).

The chain combines TRBV19 with TRBJ1-1; D not certain. The CDR3 is made up of 15 amino acids. Germline loops: CDR1 LNHDA, CDR2 SQIVND (reference sequence). Deletions cut 1 base from V and 0 bases from J, with 9 bases between. DNA for the CDR3: TGTGCCAGTAGTATAGGGGGTAGAGTGAACACTGAAGCTTTCTTT. It translates to CASSIGGRVNTEAFF.

This chain joins TRBV29-1 and TRBJ2-7; D is ambiguous. Trimming left V 0 bases short and J 3 bases short, with 6 bases between. The CDR3 is 12 residues long. CDR1 SQVTM and CDR2 ANQGSEA come from the germline V gene. This chain's CDR3 is CSVEDASYEQYF. CDR3 bases: TGCAGCGTTGAAGATGCCAGCTACGAGCAGTACTTC.

This chain joins TRBV18 and TRBJ1-1; 8 nucleotides align to TRBD1. This CDR3 has 15 amino acids. Germline loops: CDR1 KGHSH, CDR2 LQKENI. V lost 5 bases to trimming and J lost 1 base; unmatched junction nucleotides: 6. The CDR3 region has the DNA TGTGCCAGCTCAAGAACGGGACAGGCGAACACTGAAGCTTTCTTT. Its translation is CASSRTGQANTEAFF.

This clone showed up just once. The genes are TRBV6-1 and TRBJ2-3; TRBD2 agrees at 12 bases. The CDR3 contains 15 residues. J gave up 5 bases and V 8 bases, and 8 bases lay outside the gene matches. Germline values: CDR1 MNHNS, CDR2 SASEGT. Written as DNA, the CDR3 is TGTGCCAGCTTTTCTAGCGGGGGGGCCGAAGATACGCAGTATTTT. Amino acid sequence: CASFSSGGAEDTQYF.

J is TRBJ1-1 and V is TRBV9; maybe TRBD1 (6 bases). Germline CDR1 SGDLS, CDR2 YYNGEE. Trimming took 0 bases from V and 0 from J, leaving 12 bases between them. CDR3 length: 16 amino acids. The CDR3 sequence: CASSVGPTGLNTEAFF. The CDR3 DNA sequence: TGTGCCAGCAGCGTAGGTCCCACAGGGTTGAACACTGAAGCTTTCTTT.